A single sample gave rise to the 25 T cell receptor beta chains below, sequenced in a study of regulatory T cells in long-lasting Graves disease. iRepertoire HTBI primers and Arm-PCR of CDR3 regions built TCR beta libraries. TCRdb re-analysed the multiplex PCR reads in MiXCR, keeping a single row per CDR3 protein. This sample has roughly 500,000 distinct CDR3 sequences, with approximately 15% found just once. The time point here: newly diagnosed GD, antithyroid drugs for less than 3 months. After RNA was extracted from PBMCs, the TCR library was made from it. The sample also formed part of further work on T cells in Graves' hyperthyroidism and ophthalmopathy.

The specimen comprised peripheral blood mononuclear cells (PBMCs), sampled at new diagnosis, from a patient treated with antithyroid drugs. The receptors were sampled from a woman aged 45-60 years with Graves disease.

This clonotype was seen ten or more times. This chain links TRBV28 with TRBJ2-7; D gene uncertain. Germline CDR1 and CDR2: MDHEN and SYDVKM. This CDR3 contains 11 residues. The V and J ends lost 2 bases and 6 bases respectively, with 5 bases between them. The CDR3 nucleotides are TGTGCCAGCAGTTTAGGTGTCGAGCAGTACTTC. It translates to CASSLGVEQYF.

V and J are TRBV13 and TRBJ2-1; 10 bases agree with TRBD2. V trimming: 6 bases; J trimming: 5 bases; junction bases outside the gene matches: 10. CDR1 is PRHDT, CDR2 FYEKMQ, per germline (reference sequence). This CDR3 contains 16 residues. The CDR3 DNA sequence: TGTGCCAGCAGTTCGATAAGGACTAGCGGTCACAATGAGCAGTTCTTC. Translated: CASSSIRTSGHNEQFF.

Of note for this clonotype: Given a much more abundant clone one base away, this may be a read error. The rearrangement joins TRBV7-9 to TRBJ1-2; TRBD1 matches 9 bases. Germline CDR1 is SEHNR and CDR2 is FQNEAQ (reference sequence). CDR3 length: 16 residues. In DNA, the CDR3 is TGTGCCAGCAGCTCGGACAGGGGACACTCTAACTATGGCTACATCTTC. It specifies CASSSDRGHSNYGYIF.

This clonotype has more than one count but fewer than ten. A much more abundant neighbour one base away suggests this may be a read error. V usage is TRBV28 and J usage is TRBJ2-5; 13 bases are shared with TRBD2. The J segment lost 5 bases and the V segment lost 6 bases, leaving 9 bases of the junction unmatched. This CDR3 is 16 amino acids long. Germline V gene lookup returns CDR1 MDHEN and CDR2 SYDVKM. CDR3 in DNA: TGTGCCAGCAGATCAAGACTAGCGGGAGGCCCTGAGACCCAGTACTTC. Its protein is CASRSRLAGGPETQYF.

The CDR3 bases are TGTGCCAGTAGTATCGACAGGGGATCCTACAATGAGCAGTTCTTC. This encodes CASSIDRGSYNEQFF. The chain links TRBV19 to TRBJ2-1, with 8 nucleotides matching TRBD1. The CDR3 covers 15 residues. Germline-derived CDR1 and CDR2 are LNHDA and SQIVND (reference sequence). V was pared by 3 bases and J by 1 base, with 2 bases of the junction left unmatched.

The chain carries TRBV7-2 and TRBJ1-5; D may be TRBD1 (6 bases). The V gene's germline CDR1 is SGHTA and CDR2 FQGNSA. Trimming took off 4 bases at V and 9 bases at J, with 16 bases between the two ends. The CDR3 covers 14 residues. The CDR3: CASSYRTDRWPQHF. CDR3 DNA sequence: TGTGCCAGCAGCTACAGGACAGACCGTTGGCCCCAGCATTTT.

This clonotype occurred many times. The chain uses TRBV12-3 or TRBV12-4 and TRBJ1-1; D is unresolved. There are 14 residues in the CDR3. Trimming removed 5 bases from V and 2 bases from J, with 12 bases in between. CDR3 residues: CASSPGEDNTEAFF. The CDR3 coding sequence is TGTGCCAGCAGTCCCGGGGAGGACAACACTGAAGCTTTCTTT.

This clonotype appeared many times. The J gene is TRBJ2-3, the V gene TRBV5-1; possible D gene TRBD2, 5 bases. V lost 4 bases, J lost 5 bases, and 20 bases lay in between. CDR3 length equals 16 residues. Germline V gives CDR1 SGHRS, CDR2 YFSETQ. The CDR3 bases are TGCGCCAGCAGCCTTGGCATGGATTTAGGGAGAGATACGCAGTATTTT. The encoded protein is CASSLGMDLGRDTQYF.

In this sample, this clonotype turned up many times. V is TRBV11-2 and J is TRBJ2-1, with TRBD1 as a possible D gene (5 bases). With 5 bases removed from V and 5 bases from J, the gap between germline ends came to 16 bases. CDR1 is SGHAT and CDR2 is FQNNGV in the germline V gene. The CDR3 contains 15 residues. CDR3 residues: CASSLGQGTHNEQFF. DNA of the CDR3: TGTGCCAGCAGCCTAGGTCAGGGAACCCACAATGAGCAGTTCTTC.

This chain connects TRBV27 to TRBJ2-7; D uncertain. The CDR3 contains 15 residues. V was trimmed by 2 bases and J by 1 base, leaving 12 bases between them. CDR1 and CDR2 (germline): MNHEY, SMNVEV (reference sequence). CDR3 in amino acids: CASSLRSYQSYEQYF. DNA of the CDR3: TGTGCCAGCAGTTTAAGGTCTTATCAGTCCTACGAGCAGTACTTC.

The table lists this clonotype with many counts. The chain carries TRBV6-2 or TRBV6-3 and TRBJ1-5; D call uncertain. The CDR3 contains 12 residues. V was clipped by 2 bases and J by 5 bases, with 4 bases between them. In germline, CDR1 is MNHEY, CDR2 SVGEGT. CDR3 residues: CASSYHDQPQHF. In DNA form, the CDR3 reads TGTGCCAGCAGTTACCATGATCAGCCCCAGCATTTT.

This clonotype came up many times. J is TRBJ2-3 and V is TRBV28; a possible D gene is TRBD2 (7 bases). The CDR3 runs 12 residues. Germline V gene lookup returns CDR1 MDHEN and CDR2 SYDVKM. Trimming pared 10 bases from V and 4 bases from J, leaving 12 bases between. The CDR3 protein is CATQGGADTQYF. The CDR3 nucleotides read TGTGCCACACAGGGAGGGGCAGATACGCAGTATTTT.

This clonotype was found many times. The V gene is TRBV15, the J gene TRBJ1-1, with 10 bases lining up with TRBD1. Germline CDR1 LNHNV, CDR2 YYDKDF (reference sequence). The CDR3 is made up of 15 amino acids. V shed 0 bases and J 10 bases; nucleotides not matched to a gene: 8. CDR3 loop: CATSRDPDRGRRAFF. The CDR3 DNA reads as TGTGCCACCAGCAGAGACCCGGACAGGGGGAGGCGAGCTTTCTTT.

This clonotype has more than one count but fewer than ten. The rearrangement joins TRBV24-1 to TRBJ1-2; D perhaps matches TRBD1 (5 bases). Germline V CDR1 and CDR2: KGHDR, SFDVKD. This CDR3 is 14 amino acids long. Trimming stripped 0 bases from V and 4 bases from J, with 8 bases between. DNA of the CDR3: TGTGCCACCAGTGATTTGTGGAGGGGCTATGGCTACACCTTC. This translates into CATSDLWRGYGYTF.

The rearrangement uses TRBV19 and TRBJ1-3; D is uncertain. Germline V gene lookup returns CDR1 LNHDA and CDR2 SQIVND (reference sequence). The CDR3 is 14 residues long. Trimming shortened V by 4 bases and J by 0 bases, and 7 bases separated the two germline ends. The CDR3 sequence is CASSRTASGNTIYF. For the CDR3, the DNA is TGTGCCAGTAGTAGAACAGCCTCTGGAAACACCATATATTTT.

This clonotype was recorded at least ten times. V usage is TRBV12-3 or TRBV12-4 and J usage is TRBJ1-1, with D tentatively TRBD1 (6 bases). The CDR3 spans 15 residues. The V and J ends lost 5 bases and 6 bases respectively, with 19 bases between them. The CDR3, as DNA: TGTGCCAGCAGTCCACAGAACAGGGTTTTCCCTGAAGCTTTCTTT. Amino acid sequence: CASSPQNRVFPEAFF.

Ten or more counts support this clonotype. J is TRBJ2-2 and V is TRBV9; D remains ambiguous. Between the trimmed V and J ends, which lost 0 bases and 4 bases, there was a span of 10 bases. This CDR3 is 15 amino acids long. Per the germline V gene, CDR1 is SGDLS and CDR2 is YYNGEE. Written as DNA, the CDR3 is TGTGCCAGCAGCGTAGAGGAGTGGAGCACCGGGGAGCTGTTTTTT. Its translation is CASSVEEWSTGELFF.

Note on this clonotype: Possible read error: a much larger clone is one base away. The chain recombines TRBV28 with TRBJ2-7; D is undetermined. CDR1 and CDR2 from the germline V gene are MDHEN and SYDVKM. The CDR3 is 12 residues long. The CDR3 DNA reads TGTGCCATCAGTTTATTCCCCTACGAGCAGTACTTC. Protein sequence: CAISLFPYEQYF.

The sample holds a few counts of this clonotype. The chain has TRBV12-5 and TRBJ2-1, with 11 bases matching TRBD2. This CDR3 has 15 amino acids. V shed 1 base, J shed 5 bases, and the junction held 1 base outside the gene matches. Per germline, CDR1 LGHNT and CDR2 FRNRAP. In nucleotides, the CDR3 is TGTGCTAGTGGTTTGGGGACTAGCGGGCACAATGAGCAGTTCTTC. It is translated as CASGLGTSGHNEQFF.

As regards this clonotype: The CDR3 does not end in the conserved phenylalanine or tryptophan, so this is likely a read error. The chain is built from TRBV3-1 and TRBJ2-5; 7 bases match TRBD1. The germline V gene encodes CDR1 LGHDT and CDR2 YNNKEL (reference sequence). The CDR3 covers 14 residues. V shed 3 bases, J shed 1 base, and the junction held 2 bases outside the gene matches. CDR3 sequence: CASSQGQLQETQYC. The CDR3 DNA sequence: TGTGCCAGCAGCCAGGGACAGCTCCAAGAGACCCAGTACTGC.

This chain joins TRBV5-1 and TRBJ2-3; TRBD1 matches at 9 bases. After removal of 1 base from V and 3 bases from J, the junction contained 6 bases not matched to a gene. CDR3 size: 16 residues. Germline CDR1 SGHRS, CDR2 YFSETQ. CDR3 loop: CASSLRDRVRTDTQYF. The CDR3 DNA is TGCGCCAGCAGCTTGCGGGACAGGGTGAGGACAGATACGCAGTATTTT.

As concerns this clonotype: This sequence may be a read error, since a much larger clone differs from it by one base. The CDR3 protein is CASSDRQNTGELFF. In DNA form, the CDR3 reads TGTGCCAGCAGTGACCGGCAGAACACCGGGGAGCTGTTTTTT. The chain links TRBV6-1 to TRBJ2-2; D remains ambiguous. The V end lost 3 bases, the J end lost 1 base, and 6 bases lay between the germline ends. Germline CDR1 and CDR2: MNHNS and SASEGT. The CDR3 is 14 amino acids.

Points on this clonotype: This CDR3 fails to terminate in the conserved phenylalanine or tryptophan, so it likely reflects a read error. The V gene is TRBV11-2, the J gene TRBJ2-3; D is ambiguous. The CDR3 totals 13 residues. The germline CDR1 and CDR2 sequences are SGHAT and FQNNGV. In DNA, the CDR3 is TGCGCCAGCAGCCCCATCATGGAGGATACGCAGTATGTT. This translates into CASSPIMEDTQYV.

Ten or more counts support this clonotype. The chain couples TRBV2 to TRBJ1-2, with TRBD1 matching over 7 bases. Trimming at V came to 3 bases and at J to 8 bases, leaving 6 bases not matched to a gene. Germline V CDR1 and CDR2: SNHLY, FYNNEI. This CDR3 comprises 13 residues. CDR3 sequence: CASSDGQARGYTF. In nucleotides, the CDR3 is TGTGCCAGCAGTGACGGACAGGCGAGGGGCTACACCTTC.

This clonotype was recorded at least ten times. The chain employs TRBV7-9 and TRBJ2-1, with D maybe TRBD2 (7 bases). The ends were cut back, 2 bases at V and 0 bases at J, with 17 bases in the middle. Germline V gives CDR1 SEHNR, CDR2 FQNEAQ (reference sequence). The CDR3 is made up of 18 amino acids. The CDR3 region is CASSLPGEGGSSYNEQFF. The DNA of the CDR3 is TGTGCCAGCAGCTTACCGGGAGAGGGGGGGAGCTCCTACAATGAGCAGTTCTTC.